Here is one T cell receptor (beta chain) with its context. These data belong to a study of control samples from healthy donors and cancer patients. Trimming removed 8 bases from V and 0 bases from J, with 17 bases in between. In germline, CDR1 is SNHLY, CDR2 FYNNEI. The CDR3 is 15 amino acids. TCRdb's copy holds only in-frame clones and misses some; the assay was immunoSEQ multiplex PCR. The sample contains some 120,000 clones, about 90% of which appear only once. The clonotype originates from a man between 18 and 29 years old in good health. Sequencing input: blood. The V call is TRBV2, the J call TRBJ2-7, with D hard to call. CDR3 sequence (DNA): TGTGCCAGCCTTGCCGGCGCACAAAGCTCCTACGAGCAGTACTTC. It codes for CASLAGAQSSYEQYF.